These 2 T cell receptor beta chains were sequenced from one sample in a study of T cell responses to AZD1222 COVID-19 vaccine. TCRdb keeps only in-frame clones here, not all; method: immunoSEQ multiplex PCR. The sample holds 100,000 to 150,000 clones, 75% to 90% seen once. The sequencing here drew on peripheral blood, taken on day 0 of AZD1222 vaccination. The receptors here all came from an adult in good health.

The rearrangement uses TRBV6-6 and TRBJ2-3; 8 positions agree with TRBD1. Germline loops: CDR1 MNHNY, CDR2 SVGAGI (reference sequence). With 2 bases clipped from V and 5 bases from J, the junction kept 6 bases outside the gene matches. The CDR3 consists of 15 residues. CDR3 in amino acids: CASSYGAGGKDTQYF. The CDR3 nucleotides read TGTGCCAGCAGTTACGGGGCAGGGGGCAAAGATACGCAGTATTTT.

The chain recombines TRBV27 with TRBJ1-3; D is possibly TRBD1 (6 bases). V was trimmed by 7 bases and J by 4 bases, leaving 11 bases between them. There are 13 residues in the CDR3. Germline assignment: CDR1 MNHEY and CDR2 SMNVEV (reference sequence). In nucleotides, the CDR3 is TGTGCCAGCACAGACAGGATCGGAAACACCATATATTTT. Its translation: CASTDRIGNTIYF.